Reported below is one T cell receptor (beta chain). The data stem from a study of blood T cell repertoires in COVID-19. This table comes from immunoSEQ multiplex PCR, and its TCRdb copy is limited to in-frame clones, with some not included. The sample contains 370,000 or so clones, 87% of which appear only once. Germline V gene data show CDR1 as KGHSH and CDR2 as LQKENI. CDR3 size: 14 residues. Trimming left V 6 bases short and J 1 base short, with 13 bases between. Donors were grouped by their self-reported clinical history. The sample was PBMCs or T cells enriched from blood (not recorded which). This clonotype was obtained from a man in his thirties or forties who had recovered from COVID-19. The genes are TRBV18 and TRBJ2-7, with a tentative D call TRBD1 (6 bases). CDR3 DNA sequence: TGTGCCAGCTCCGAACTCACAGGGTCCTACGAGCAGTACTTC. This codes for CASSELTGSYEQYF.